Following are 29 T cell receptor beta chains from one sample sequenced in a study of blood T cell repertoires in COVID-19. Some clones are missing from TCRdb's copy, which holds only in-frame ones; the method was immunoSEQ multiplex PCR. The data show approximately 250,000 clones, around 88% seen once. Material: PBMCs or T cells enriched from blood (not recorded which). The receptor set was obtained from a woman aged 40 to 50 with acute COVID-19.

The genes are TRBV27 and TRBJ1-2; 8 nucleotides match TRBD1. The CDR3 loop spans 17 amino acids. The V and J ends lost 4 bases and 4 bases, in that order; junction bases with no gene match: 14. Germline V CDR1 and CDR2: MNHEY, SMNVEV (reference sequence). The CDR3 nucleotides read TGTGCCAGCAGTTATTACTCCGGGACAGGAGTAATCTATGGCTACACCTTC. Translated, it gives CASSYYSGTGVIYGYTF.

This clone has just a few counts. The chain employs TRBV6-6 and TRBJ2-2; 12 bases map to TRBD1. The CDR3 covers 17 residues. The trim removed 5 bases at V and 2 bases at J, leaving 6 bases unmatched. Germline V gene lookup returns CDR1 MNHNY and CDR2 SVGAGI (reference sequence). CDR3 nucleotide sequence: TGTGCCAGCAGTCTCCTCGGGACAGGGGGCAACACCGGGGAGCTGTTTTTT. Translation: CASSLLGTGGNTGELFF.

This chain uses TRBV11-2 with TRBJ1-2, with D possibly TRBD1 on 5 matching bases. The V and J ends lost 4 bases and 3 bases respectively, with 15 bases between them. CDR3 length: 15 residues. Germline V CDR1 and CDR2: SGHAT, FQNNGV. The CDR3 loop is CASSSPPAGHYGYTF. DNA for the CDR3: TGTGCCAGCAGCTCCCCTCCGGCAGGGCACTATGGCTACACCTTC.

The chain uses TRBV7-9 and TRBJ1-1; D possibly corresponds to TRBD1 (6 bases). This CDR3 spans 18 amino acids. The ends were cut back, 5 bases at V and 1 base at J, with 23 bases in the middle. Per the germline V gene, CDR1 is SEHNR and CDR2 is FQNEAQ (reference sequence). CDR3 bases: TGTGCCAGCAGCGGCCACAGTCGGCTCAGGGGTCGGAACACTGAAGCTTTCTTT. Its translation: CASSGHSRLRGRNTEAFF.

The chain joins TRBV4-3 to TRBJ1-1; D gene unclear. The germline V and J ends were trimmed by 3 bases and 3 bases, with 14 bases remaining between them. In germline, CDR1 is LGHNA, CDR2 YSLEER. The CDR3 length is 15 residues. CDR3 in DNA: TGCGCCAGCAGCCAGGATTTGGTTCGGGACACTGAAGCTTTCTTT. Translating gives CASSQDLVRDTEAFF.

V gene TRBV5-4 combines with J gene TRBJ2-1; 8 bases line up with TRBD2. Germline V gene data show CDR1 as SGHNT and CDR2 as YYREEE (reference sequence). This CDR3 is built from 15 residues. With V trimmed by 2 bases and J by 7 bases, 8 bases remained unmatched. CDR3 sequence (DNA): TGTGCCAGCAGCTTAGTTGGGACTAGTAAAAATGAGCAGTTCTTC. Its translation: CASSLVGTSKNEQFF. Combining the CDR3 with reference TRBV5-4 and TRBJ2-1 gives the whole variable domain ETGVTQSPTHLIKTRGQQVTLRCSSQSGHNTVSWYQQALGQGPQFIFQYYREEENGRGNFPPRFSGLQFPNYSSELNVNALELDDSALYLCASSLVGTSKNEQFFGPGTRLTVL.

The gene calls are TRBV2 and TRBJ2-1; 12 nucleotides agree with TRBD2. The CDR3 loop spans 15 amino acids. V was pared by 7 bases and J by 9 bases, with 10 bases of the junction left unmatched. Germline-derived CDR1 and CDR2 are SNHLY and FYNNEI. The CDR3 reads CASTGDLAGGAEQFF. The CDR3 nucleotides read TGTGCCAGCACCGGGGACCTAGCGGGAGGGGCTGAGCAGTTCTTC.

CDR3 sequence reads: CASSAPTGGGLFF. The CDR3 coding sequence is TGTGCCAGCAGCGCGCCTACAGGGGGAGGTCTGTTTTTT. This sequence joins TRBV9 and TRBJ1-4; 8 bases are a match to TRBD1. The CDR3 spans 13 residues. V was pared by 3 bases and J by 14 bases, with 9 bases of the junction left unmatched. CDR1 is SGDLS and CDR2 is YYNGEE in the germline V gene.

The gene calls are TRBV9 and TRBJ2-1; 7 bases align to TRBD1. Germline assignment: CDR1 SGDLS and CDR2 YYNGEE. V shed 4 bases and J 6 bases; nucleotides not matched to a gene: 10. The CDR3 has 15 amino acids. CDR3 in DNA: TGTGCCAGCAGCCATCGACAGGGTGTACGCAATGAGCAGTTCTTC. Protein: CASSHRQGVRNEQFF.

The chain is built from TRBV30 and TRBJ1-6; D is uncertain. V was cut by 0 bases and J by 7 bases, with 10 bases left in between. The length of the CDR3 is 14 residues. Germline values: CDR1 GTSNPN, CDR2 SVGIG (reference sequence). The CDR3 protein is CAWSVQDFNSPLHF. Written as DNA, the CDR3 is TGTGCCTGGAGTGTACAAGACTTCAATTCACCCCTCCACTTT.

The CDR3 loop reads CASSLQGYNSPLHF. The CDR3 nucleotides read TGTGCCAGCAGCTTACAGGGATATAATTCACCCCTCCACTTT. The rearrangement uses TRBV7-3 and TRBJ1-6, with D possibly matching TRBD1 (5 bases). This CDR3 has 14 amino acids. Germline V gene lookup returns CDR1 SGHTA and CDR2 FQGTGA. Trimming left V 2 bases short and J 4 bases short, with 6 bases between.

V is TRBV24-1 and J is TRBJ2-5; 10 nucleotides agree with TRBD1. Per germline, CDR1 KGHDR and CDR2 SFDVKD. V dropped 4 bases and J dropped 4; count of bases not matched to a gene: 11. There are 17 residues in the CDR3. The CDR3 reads CATSDGGQGEAGETQYF. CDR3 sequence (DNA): TGTGCCACCAGTGACGGAGGACAGGGGGAGGCCGGAGAGACCCAGTACTTC.

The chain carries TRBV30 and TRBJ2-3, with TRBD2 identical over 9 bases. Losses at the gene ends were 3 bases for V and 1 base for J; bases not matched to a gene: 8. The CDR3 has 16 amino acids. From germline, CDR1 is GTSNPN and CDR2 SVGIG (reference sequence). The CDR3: CAWRRLAGGGTDTQYF. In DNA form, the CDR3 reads TGTGCCTGGAGGAGGCTGGCGGGAGGGGGCACAGATACGCAGTATTTT.

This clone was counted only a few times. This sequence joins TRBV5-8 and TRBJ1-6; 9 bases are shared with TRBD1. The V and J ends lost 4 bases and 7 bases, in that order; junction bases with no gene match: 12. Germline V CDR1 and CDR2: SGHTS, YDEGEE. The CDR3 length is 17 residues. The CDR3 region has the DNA TGTGCCAGCAGCCCATACGCAGGGACAGGGCGGAATTCACCCCTCCACTTT. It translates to CASSPYAGTGRNSPLHF.

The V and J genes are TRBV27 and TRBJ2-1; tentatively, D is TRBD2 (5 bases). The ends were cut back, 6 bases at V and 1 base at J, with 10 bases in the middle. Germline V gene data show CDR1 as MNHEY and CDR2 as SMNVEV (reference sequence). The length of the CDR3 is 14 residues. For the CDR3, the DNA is TGTGCCAGCAGCTGGACTGGATCCTACAATGAGCAGTTCTTC. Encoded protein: CASSWTGSYNEQFF.

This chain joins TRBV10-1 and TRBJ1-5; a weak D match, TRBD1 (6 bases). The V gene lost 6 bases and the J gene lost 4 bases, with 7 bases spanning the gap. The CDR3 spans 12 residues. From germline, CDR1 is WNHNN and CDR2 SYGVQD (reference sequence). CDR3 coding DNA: TGCGCCAGCAGCACAGGGAATCAGCCCCAGCATTTT. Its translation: CASSTGNQPQHF.

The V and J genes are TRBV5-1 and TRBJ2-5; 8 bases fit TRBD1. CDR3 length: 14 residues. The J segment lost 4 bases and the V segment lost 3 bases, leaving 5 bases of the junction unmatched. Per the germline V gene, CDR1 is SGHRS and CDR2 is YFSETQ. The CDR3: CASSSRTGSETQYF. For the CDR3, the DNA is TGCGCCAGCAGCTCCCGGACAGGGTCAGAGACCCAGTACTTC. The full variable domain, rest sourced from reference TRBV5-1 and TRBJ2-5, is KAGVTQTPRYLIKTRGQQVTLSCSPISGHRSVSWYQQTPGQGLQFLFEYFSETQRNKGNFPGRFSGRQFSNSRSEMNVSTLELGDSALYLCASSSRTGSETQYFGPGTRLLVL.

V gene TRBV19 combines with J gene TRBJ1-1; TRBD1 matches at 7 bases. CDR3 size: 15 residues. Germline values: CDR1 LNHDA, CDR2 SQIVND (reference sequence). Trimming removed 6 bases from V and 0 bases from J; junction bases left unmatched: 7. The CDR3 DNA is TGTGCCAGTAGGGCAAGACAGGGCATGAACACTGAAGCTTTCTTT. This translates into CASRARQGMNTEAFF.

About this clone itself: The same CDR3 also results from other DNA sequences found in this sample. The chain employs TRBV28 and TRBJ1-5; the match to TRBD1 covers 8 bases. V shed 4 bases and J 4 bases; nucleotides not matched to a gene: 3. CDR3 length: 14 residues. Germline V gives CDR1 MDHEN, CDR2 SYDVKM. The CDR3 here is CASSSGQGNQPQHF. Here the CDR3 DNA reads TGTGCCAGCAGTTCCGGACAGGGTAATCAGCCCCAGCATTTT.

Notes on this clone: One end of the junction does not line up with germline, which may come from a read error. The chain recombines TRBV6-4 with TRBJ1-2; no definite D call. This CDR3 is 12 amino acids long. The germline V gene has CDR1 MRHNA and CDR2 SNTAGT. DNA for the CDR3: TGTGCCAGCAGTGACTCGTCCGGGAGACTCCACTTC. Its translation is CASSDSSGRLHF.

In nucleotides, the CDR3 is TGCGCCAGCAGCTTACGACTAGCGGTCAATGAGCAGTTCTTC. Its protein is CASSLRLAVNEQFF. The V call is TRBV5-1, the J call TRBJ2-1; 9 positions match TRBD2. Germline lookup yields CDR1 SGHRS and CDR2 YFSETQ. The CDR3 contains 14 residues. The junction had 3 bases not matched to a gene; V was cut back by 2 bases and J by 6 bases.

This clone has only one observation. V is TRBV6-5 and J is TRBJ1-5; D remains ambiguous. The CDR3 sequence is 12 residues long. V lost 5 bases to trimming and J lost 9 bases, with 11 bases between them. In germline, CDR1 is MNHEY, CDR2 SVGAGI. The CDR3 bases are TGTGCCAGCAGTCCCCAGGTGGTGCCCCAGCATTTT. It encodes CASSPQVVPQHF.

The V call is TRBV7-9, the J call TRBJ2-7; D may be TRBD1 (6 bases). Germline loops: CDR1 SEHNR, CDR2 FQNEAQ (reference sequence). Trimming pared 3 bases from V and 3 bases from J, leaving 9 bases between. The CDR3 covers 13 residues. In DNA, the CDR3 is TGTGCCAGCAGCTTTACAGGGTTCTACGAGCAGTACTTC. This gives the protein CASSFTGFYEQYF.

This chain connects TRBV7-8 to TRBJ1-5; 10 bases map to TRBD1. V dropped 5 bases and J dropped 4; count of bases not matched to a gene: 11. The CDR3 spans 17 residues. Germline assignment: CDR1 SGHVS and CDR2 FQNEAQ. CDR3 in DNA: TGTGCCAGCAGCGCCGACAGGGGGCTAACGAGAAATCAGCCCCAGCATTTT. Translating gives CASSADRGLTRNQPQHF.

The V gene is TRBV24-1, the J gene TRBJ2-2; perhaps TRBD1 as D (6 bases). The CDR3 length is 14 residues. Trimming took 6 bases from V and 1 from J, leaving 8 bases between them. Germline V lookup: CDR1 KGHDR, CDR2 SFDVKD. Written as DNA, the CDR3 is TGTGCCACCAGTCGGGGACAGAACACCGGGGAGCTGTTTTTT. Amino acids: CATSRGQNTGELFF.

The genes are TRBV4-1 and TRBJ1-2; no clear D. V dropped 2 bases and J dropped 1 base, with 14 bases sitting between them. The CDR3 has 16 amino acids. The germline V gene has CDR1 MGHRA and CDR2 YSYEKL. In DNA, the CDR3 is TGCGCCAGCAGCCAACCTATCGCGGCCCATAACTATGGCTACACCTTC. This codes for CASSQPIAAHNYGYTF.

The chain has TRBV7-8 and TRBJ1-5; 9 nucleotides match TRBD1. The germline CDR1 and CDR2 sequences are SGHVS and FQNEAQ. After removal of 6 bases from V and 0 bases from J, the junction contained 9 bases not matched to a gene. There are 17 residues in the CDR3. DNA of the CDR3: TGTGCCAGCAGTTTATACAGGGGGCCGTATAGCAATCAGCCCCAGCATTTT. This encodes CASSLYRGPYSNQPQHF.

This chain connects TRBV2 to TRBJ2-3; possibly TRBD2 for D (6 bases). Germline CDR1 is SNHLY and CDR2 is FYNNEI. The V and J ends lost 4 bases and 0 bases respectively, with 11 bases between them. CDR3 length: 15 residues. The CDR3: CASSGPSGSTDTQYF. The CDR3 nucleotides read TGTGCCAGCAGTGGGCCGAGCGGGAGCACAGATACGCAGTATTTT.

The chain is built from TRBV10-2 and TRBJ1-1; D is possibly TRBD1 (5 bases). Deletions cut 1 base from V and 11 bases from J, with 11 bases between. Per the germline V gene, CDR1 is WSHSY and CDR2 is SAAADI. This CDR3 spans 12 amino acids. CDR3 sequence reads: CASSEWGDLAFF. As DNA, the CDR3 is TGCGCCAGCAGTGAGTGGGGGGATTTGGCTTTCTTT.